One sample yielded the 4 T cell receptor beta chains listed below, sequenced in a study of CD4+ T cells in melanoma (dated by TCRdb to 2022 to 2024). The method was the immunoSEQ multiplex PCR assay. The immuneACCESS repertoire file appears here via TCRdb, limited to in-frame rearrangements. These files lack a portion of the clones; in checked studies, under half of the deficit traces to unresolved V genes, and the cause of the others is not known. The sample data list some 13,000 clones, and under 80% of these were observed just once. The top ten clones comprise 9.5% to 13% of the sample. Sequenced material: cells from a culture (not recorded whether cultured in vitro). Every receptor here comes from a human donor with melanoma.

The CDR3 is CASSLRTGWGVEAFF. The DNA of the CDR3 is TGTGCCAGCAGCTTAAGGACCGGATGGGGGGTTGAAGCTTTCTTT. The chain carries TRBV7-9 and TRBJ1-1; possibly TRBD1 for D (5 bases). V was pared by 2 bases and J by 7 bases, with 17 bases between. This CDR3 is built from 15 residues. Germline V gene data show CDR1 as SEHNR and CDR2 as FQNEAQ (reference sequence).

This clone was recorded a few times. This chain joins TRBV18 and TRBJ1-1; weak D call: TRBD1 (5 bases). The CDR3 runs to 13 residues. Germline V gene sequence: CDR1 KGHSH, CDR2 LQKENI. Between the trimmed V and J ends, which lost 6 bases and 9 bases, there was a span of 17 bases. The CDR3 bases are TGTGCCAGCTCCGCAGGGCAGAGAGATCAAGCTTTCTTT. Translated, it gives CASSAGQRDQAFF.

The J gene is TRBJ2-7, the V gene TRBV11-2; 7 bases fit TRBD2. Germline CDR1 SGHAT, CDR2 FQNNGV. This CDR3 comprises 15 residues. With 0 bases clipped from V and 4 bases from J, the junction kept 6 bases outside the gene matches. CDR3 nucleotides: TGTGCCAGCAGCTTAGACCTGGGAGGGAATTACGAGCAGTACTTC. It is translated as CASSLDLGGNYEQYF.

This chain links TRBV2 with TRBJ2-2, with 11 bases aligning to TRBD1. Germline V gene lookup returns CDR1 SNHLY and CDR2 FYNNEI. With V trimmed by 6 bases and J by 1 base, 7 bases remained unmatched. This CDR3 spans 17 amino acids. The CDR3 spells CASRWGQGGLNTGELFF. The CDR3 region has the DNA TGTGCCAGCAGATGGGGACAGGGGGGCCTGAACACCGGGGAGCTGTTTTTT.